This is a list of T cell receptor beta chains from one sample in a study of T cells in Graves' hyperthyroidism and ophthalmopathy. TCRdb re-called the multiplex PCR reads through MiXCR, storing one row per CDR3 protein. The sample holds fewer than 550,000 distinct CDR3 sequences, less than 20% seen once. The sequenced sample consisted of blood. Source of these receptors: a woman under 30 with Graves' hyperthyroidism. Each CDR3 is given with its conserved first and last residue. A D gene is named only where the DNA matches it firmly. Size tells how often a clone was seen (once, few, many) or the class of an expanded clone, and some rows leave it out.

J gene	D gene	clone size	V gene	CDR3 DNA	CDR3 protein
TRBJ2-7	.	.	TRBV7-9	TGTGCCAGCAGACCTACACTAGCTACCCACGAGCAGTACTTC	CASRPTLATHEQYF
TRBJ2-1	.	many	TRBV11-2	TGTGCCAGCAGCTTAGCTGGACGGCTAAACAATGAGCAGTTCTTC	CASSLAGRLNNEQFF
TRBJ2-7	TRBD2	many	TRBV12-3/TRBV12-4	TGTGCCAGCAGTTTAGGACTAGCGGGGCGTACCTACGAGCAGTACTTC	CASSLGLAGRTYEQYF
TRBJ2-2	.	many	TRBV12-3/TRBV12-4	TGTGCCAGCCGAACGGATGGACACAAGCTCGGGGAGCTGTTTTTT	CASRTDGHKLGELFF
TRBJ1-6	.	few	TRBV6-5	TGTGCCAGCAGTTACTCCAGTTCACCCCTCCACTTT	CASSYSSSPLHF
TRBJ1-1	TRBD1	.	TRBV27	TGTGCCAGCAGTTTATCGCGGGGACTGGACAGGGCGGGCCCTGAAGCTTTCTTT	CASSLSRGLDRAGPEAFF
TRBJ2-3	.	many	TRBV28	TGTGCCAGCGGTTTAGAGGGCGTGGCAGATACGCAGTATTTT	CASGLEGVADTQYF
TRBJ2-3	.	many	TRBV5-1	TGCGCCAGCAGCTCCCGGACGGGTAGCACAGATACGCAGTATTTT	CASSSRTGSTDTQYF
TRBJ2-3	.	many	TRBV11-2	TGTGCCAGCAGCTTCCTCAAGGACGTAAGCACAGATACGCAGTATTTT	CASSFLKDVSTDTQYF
TRBJ2-3	.	few	TRBV9	TGTGCCAGCAGCGGGGTGGGGGGACCGCCATCGGCGCAGTATTTT	CASSGVGGPPSAQYF
TRBJ2-5	TRBD1	many	TRBV11-1	TGTGCCAGCAGCGCCAGGGACAGCCAAGAGACCCAGTACTTC	CASSARDSQETQYF
TRBJ1-1	TRBD1	.	TRBV7-2	TGTGCCAGCAGTCGAATCTTGACAGGGAAACTCTCCACTGAAGCTTTCTTT	CASSRILTGKLSTEAFF
TRBJ2-5	.	few	TRBV28	TGTGCCAGCATGACAGCGTACCAAGAGACCCAGTACTTC	CASMTAYQETQYF
TRBJ2-5	TRBD1	few	TRBV2	TGTGCCAGCAGTGAGGACAGGGTCGAGACCCAGTACTTC	CASSEDRVETQYF
TRBJ2-7	TRBD2	many	TRBV5-1	TGCGCCAGCAGCACCGGGACTAGCGGGGGCTACGAGCAGTACTTC	CASSTGTSGGYEQYF
TRBJ2-1	.	.	TRBV11-1	TGTGCCAGCAGCTTGTTTGGGCGGTTTGAGCAGTTCTTC	CASSLFGRFEQFF
TRBJ1-2	.	many	TRBV7-9	TGTGCCAGCAGCTTAGTTTGGAAGGAACACTATGGCTACACCTTC	CASSLVWKEHYGYTF
TRBJ1-2	.	many	TRBV15	TGTGCCACCAGCAGAGCTCCGCCAGGAGGCTATGGCTACACCTTC	CATSRAPPGGYGYTF
TRBJ1-3	.	.	TRBV5-1	TGCGCCAGCAGCTTGGGTCTTGGACACTTCTCTGGAAACACCATATATTTT	CASSLGLGHFSGNTIYF
TRBJ1-1	TRBD1	many	TRBV5-1	TGCGCCAGCAGCTCGGGACAGGGGTCCGCTGAAGCTTTCTTT	CASSSGQGSAEAFF
TRBJ1-5	TRBD1	few	TRBV6-6	TGTGCCAGCAGTTACGGGACAGGGGCGGTTCAGCCCCAGCATTTT	CASSYGTGAVQPQHF
TRBJ1-6	.	.	TRBV27	TGTGCCAGCAGTTTGCTCGGGGGGAGTAGCTCACCCCTCCACTTT	CASSLLGGSSSPLHF
TRBJ2-2	TRBD1	.	TRBV6-1	TGTGCCAGCAGCCCACAGGGGTTTGGTGGAAACACCGGGGAGCTGTTTTTT	CASSPQGFGGNTGELFF
TRBJ2-7	.	.	TRBV27	TGTGCCAGCAGGGGCCTCCAGGGAGGCGAGCAGTACTTC	CASRGLQGGEQYF
TRBJ1-3	.	many	TRBV12-3/TRBV12-4	TGTGCCAGCAGTCCGACGGGTGGGGGCTCTGGAAACACCATATATTTT	CASSPTGGGSGNTIYF
TRBJ2-6	TRBD1	many	TRBV3-1	TGTGCCGCGGGAAACGACAGGGGCAGACCTACTGGGGCCAACGTCCTGACTTTC	CAAGNDRGRPTGANVLTF
TRBJ2-2	TRBD2	many	TRBV29-1	TGCAGCGTTTCGAGACTAGCGGGAACGAACACCGGGGAGCTGTTTTTT	CSVSRLAGTNTGELFF
TRBJ1-4	TRBD1	few	TRBV19	TGTGCCAGCGGAGGGACAGGCGATAATGAAAAACTGTTTTTT	CASGGTGDNEKLFF
TRBJ2-1	.	many	TRBV24-1	TGTGCCACCAGTGATACAACTGCAATTGAAAGCTCCTACAATGAGCAGTTCTTC	CATSDTTAIESSYNEQFF
TRBJ1-5	.	.	TRBV11-2	TGTGCCAGCAGTCTAGAGGGTTCGACATATCAGCCCCAGCATTTT	CASSLEGSTYQPQHF
TRBJ2-2	.	few	TRBV3-1	TGTGCCAGCAGCCAAGCTTTAGGGATAACCACCGGGGAGCTGTTTTTT	CASSQALGITTGELFF
TRBJ1-6	TRBD1	many	TRBV6-1	TGTGCCAGCAGTTATCCGTCGGGACAGGGGTACTCACCCCTCCACTTT	CASSYPSGQGYSPLHF
TRBJ2-2	.	few	TRBV29-1	TGCAGCGTTGAACTCCCGGGCGGGATTGTCACCGGGGAGCTGTTTTTT	CSVELPGGIVTGELFF
TRBJ2-7	.	.	TRBV14	TGTGCCAGCAGCCAAGGGGACGGGGGCCGCCACGAGCAGTACTTC	CASSQGDGGRHEQYF
TRBJ1-1	TRBD1	many	TRBV6-1	TGTGCCAGCCCGGGCAGGGGGGACACTGAAGCTTTCTTT	CASPGRGDTEAFF
TRBJ1-1	.	many	TRBV7-8	TGTGCCAGCAGCTTAGGGGGGGGGAACACTGAAGCTTTCTTT	CASSLGGGNTEAFF
TRBJ2-5	.	.	TRBV6-1	TGTGCCAGCAGTATCCAAGGAGGCCAAGAGACCCAGTACTTC	CASSIQGGQETQYF
TRBJ1-1	.	many	TRBV12-3/TRBV12-4	TGTGCCAGCAGCCCCAGGAGCGCTGAAGCTTTCTTT	CASSPRSAEAFF
TRBJ1-2	.	few	TRBV27	TGTGCCAGCAGTCCCGGGGGGGGGGCCTATGGCTACACCTTC	CASSPGGGAYGYTF
TRBJ1-6	TRBD1	.	TRBV28	TGTGCCAGCGACCCCCGGGACAGTTATAATTCACCCCTCCACTTT	CASDPRDSYNSPLHF
TRBJ1-1	TRBD1	.	TRBV6-1	TGTGCCAGCAGTACCCGGGACAGGGTTTCAGACACTGAAGCTTTCTTT	CASSTRDRVSDTEAFF
TRBJ1-6	.	few	TRBV2	TGTGCCAGCGGGCCACCTTATAATTCACCCCTCCACTTT	CASGPPYNSPLHF